What follows are 26 T cell receptor beta chains derived from one specimen sequenced in a study of neurological immune-mediated disorders. MiXCR was run by TCRdb on the 5' RACE reads, yielding one entry per CDR3 protein. Seen here are 11,000 to 15,000 distinct CDR3 sequences, around 13% observed once, and the top ten hold about two fifths. Sequenced: CD8+ T cells from blood. The receptor set was obtained from a female donor with HTLV-1-associated myelopathy (HAM/TSP).

This clonotype was seen at least ten times. This chain joins TRBV5-6 and TRBJ1-5; tentative D call: TRBD1 (6 bases). V shed 4 bases and J shed 6 bases, with 14 bases lying between them. Germline V lookup: CDR1 SGHDT, CDR2 YYEEEE. The CDR3 has 14 amino acids. CDR3 loop: CASSPRGGRQPQHF. For the CDR3, the DNA is TGTGCCAGCAGCCCTCGGGGGGGGCGTCAGCCCCAGCATTTT. The full variable domain, with the rest looked up from reference TRBV5-6 and TRBJ1-5, is DAGVTQSPTHLIKTRGQQVTLRCSPKSGHDTVSWYQQALGQGPQFIFQYYEEEERQRGNFPDRFSGHQFPNYSSELNVNALLLGDSALYLCASSPRGGRQPQHFGDGTRLSIL.

This clonotype was seen ten or more times. The gene calls are TRBV14 and TRBJ2-3; no clear D gene. V lost 0 bases, J lost 0 bases, and 7 bases lay in between. The germline V gene has CDR1 SGHDN and CDR2 FVKESK. There are 15 residues in the CDR3. Here the CDR3 reads CASSQELISTDTQYF. The CDR3 DNA follows: TGTGCCAGCAGCCAAGAGCTGATTAGCACAGATACGCAGTATTTT.

This clonotype was counted ten times or more. The CDR3 DNA reads as TGTGCCAGCAGACCCCACACGAGGCATGCGGGAAACATTCAGTACTTC. This gives the protein CASRPHTRHAGNIQYF. This rearrangement joins TRBV6-5 to TRBJ2-4; D is possibly TRBD2 (5 bases). Germline CDR1 and CDR2: MNHEY and SVGAGI. V lost 6 bases, J lost 6 bases, and 21 bases lay in between. There are 16 residues in the CDR3.

There are many counts of this clonotype. The chain combines TRBV6-1 with TRBJ2-1, with D possibly being TRBD1 (5 bases). From germline, CDR1 is MNHNS and CDR2 SASEGT. V lost 6 bases and J lost 9, with 18 bases in between. There are 14 residues in the CDR3. The CDR3 DNA follows: TGTGCCAGCAGAACGAACCTAGTTCAGGGTGAGCAGTTCTTC. Translation gives CASRTNLVQGEQFF.

The sample holds many counts of this clonotype. This chain joins TRBV12-3 or TRBV12-4 and TRBJ2-3; the match to TRBD2 covers 8 bases. J gave up 14 bases and V 5 bases, and 9 bases lay outside the gene matches. The CDR3 is made up of 12 amino acids. DNA for the CDR3: TGTGCCAGCAGTACAGGACTAGCTTTTTTGTATTTT. The encoded protein is CASSTGLAFLYF.

This clonotype was counted many times. The J gene is TRBJ2-3, the V gene TRBV5-1; D call uncertain. CDR1 is SGHRS, CDR2 YFSETQ, per germline. The CDR3 has 16 residues. V lost 4 bases to trimming and J lost 4 bases, with 19 bases between them. The CDR3 nucleotides are TGCGCCAGCAGCCCAGGACGGATACGGGTCCCAGATACGCAGTATTTT. Translating it yields CASSPGRIRVPDTQYF.

This clonotype was found many times. The V call is TRBV29-1, the J call TRBJ2-1, with 13 bases that match TRBD2. V was pared by 6 bases and J by 0 bases, with 8 bases of the junction left unmatched. In germline, CDR1 is SQVTM, CDR2 ANQGSEA. This CDR3 comprises 17 residues. The CDR3 DNA reads as TGCAGCGTGAGGGGACTAGCGGGGAAGAGCTCCTACAATGAGCAGTTCTTC. This translates into CSVRGLAGKSSYNEQFF.

This clonotype was detected ten times or more. This chain uses TRBV27 with TRBJ2-5; 10 bases match TRBD1. Germline CDR1 reads MNHEY; CDR2 reads SMNVEV (reference sequence). Unmatched junction bases numbered 1, after V lost 3 bases and J lost 0 bases. The CDR3 length is 15 residues. In DNA, the CDR3 is TGTGCCAGCAGTTTGGGACAGGGGTACCAAGAGACCCAGTACTTC. Amino acid sequence: CASSLGQGYQETQYF.

This clonotype was seen ten or more times. This chain links TRBV28 with TRBJ1-2; D might be TRBD1 (6 bases). CDR3 size: 13 residues. V was clipped by 5 bases and J by 11 bases, with 18 bases between them. From germline, CDR1 is MDHEN and CDR2 SYDVKM. CDR3: CASSIRDRPRYTF. The CDR3 bases are TGTGCCAGCAGTATCCGAGACAGGCCGAGGTACACCTTC.

This clonotype was counted at least ten times. The CDR3 DNA is TGTGCCAGCAGCTTAGTGAGGGGCACCGGGGAGCTGTTTTTT. Protein sequence: CASSLVRGTGELFF. The chain employs TRBV7-8 and TRBJ2-2, with D perhaps TRBD1 or TRBD2 (5 bases each). This CDR3 spans 14 amino acids. Germline loops: CDR1 SGHVS, CDR2 FQNEAQ. V was shortened by 1 base and J by 4 bases, with 7 bases between the two germline ends.

This clonotype appeared many times. The chain links TRBV29-1 to TRBJ2-3; D might be TRBD1 (6 bases). The CDR3 extends over 13 amino acids. V lost 4 bases, J lost 2 bases, and 10 bases lay in between. The germline V gene encodes CDR1 SQVTM and CDR2 ANQGSEA. The CDR3 sequence: CSVAQGHTDTQYF. CDR3 sequence (DNA): TGCAGCGTTGCCCAGGGGCACACAGATACGCAGTATTTT.

This clonotype was picked up many times. The chain carries TRBV11-3 and TRBJ2-2, with TRBD1 identical over 7 bases. This CDR3 is built from 16 residues. The ends lost 3 bases at V and 2 bases at J; junction bases unmatched: 6. The germline V gene has CDR1 SGHNT and CDR2 YENEEA. CDR3 in amino acids: CASSFPGGTNTGELFF. CDR3 DNA: TGTGCCAGCAGCTTCCCAGGGGGAACCAACACCGGGGAGCTGTTTTTT.

This clonotype has a count of ten or more. V is TRBV4-1 and J is TRBJ2-2, with a possible D match to TRBD1 (8 bases). V gave up 0 bases and J gave up 8 bases, with 25 bases separating them. CDR1 and CDR2 (germline): MGHRA, YSYEKL. The CDR3 has 19 amino acids. CDR3 in DNA: TGCGCCAGCAGCCAAGATCAAGGACAGGGCGGGGGATTGAGGGGGGAGCTGTTTTTT. Protein sequence: CASSQDQGQGGGLRGELFF.

This clonotype was detected ten times or more. The J gene is TRBJ2-2, the V gene TRBV6-5, with D unresolved. Trimming removed 5 bases at V and 5 bases at J, with 12 bases between. Germline V gene sequence: CDR1 MNHEY, CDR2 SVGAGI. The CDR3 has 14 residues. This chain's CDR3 is CASSKEQQTGELFF. The CDR3 nucleotides are TGTGCCAGCAGTAAAGAACAGCAAACCGGGGAGCTGTTTTTT.

At least ten counts were recorded for this clonotype. The gene calls are TRBV6-2 or TRBV6-3 and TRBJ1-5; maybe TRBD1 (6 bases). Germline V gene data show CDR1 as MNHEY and CDR2 as SVGEGT. V was shortened by 7 bases and J by 9 bases, with 13 bases between the two germline ends. This CDR3 has 12 residues. The CDR3 region is CASTQGITPQHF. The CDR3, as DNA: TGTGCCAGCACACAGGGTATTACGCCCCAGCATTTT.

This clonotype was seen repeatedly, ten times or more. V usage is TRBV6-1 and J usage is TRBJ2-1, with 10 positions matching TRBD2. CDR1 MNHNS and CDR2 SASEGT come from the germline V gene. This CDR3 has 15 residues. After removal of 4 bases from V and 7 bases from J, the junction contained 7 bases not matched to a gene. The CDR3 sequence is CASSGWLAGDNEQFF. CDR3 nucleotide sequence: TGTGCCAGCAGTGGGTGGCTAGCGGGAGATAATGAGCAGTTCTTC.

This clonotype was detected ten times or more. The chain is built from TRBV27 and TRBJ2-7; no definite D call. This CDR3 is 14 amino acids long. Germline values: CDR1 MNHEY, CDR2 SMNVEV (reference sequence). V was clipped by 9 bases and J by 2 bases, with 17 bases between them. The CDR3 DNA reads as TGTGCCAGTAACCGGGCTACAGCACCCTACGAGCAGTACTTC. Its translation: CASNRATAPYEQYF.

In its sample, this clonotype was seen many times. V usage is TRBV7-2 and J usage is TRBJ2-4; the D is unclear. Trimming shortened V by 5 bases and J by 6 bases, and 11 bases separated the two germline ends. There are 13 residues in the CDR3. Germline V lookup: CDR1 SGHTA, CDR2 FQGNSA. The CDR3: CASSPIGLNIQYF. CDR3 nucleotide sequence: TGTGCCAGCAGCCCAATTGGGCTAAACATTCAGTACTTC. Full variable domain (missing parts from reference TRBV7-2 and TRBJ2-4): GAGVSQSPSNKVTEKGKDVELRCDPISGHTALYWYRQSLGQGLEFLIYFQGNSAPDKSGLPSDRFSAERTGGSVSTLTIQRTQQEDSAVYLCASSPIGLNIQYFGAGTRLSVL.

Concerning this clonotype: A junction end diverges from the germline sequence, so it may reflect a read error. The chain uses TRBV15 and TRBJ2-7; D is uncertain. The germline CDR1 and CDR2 sequences are LNHNV and YYDKDF (reference sequence). The CDR3 has 15 residues. The CDR3 region has the DNA TGTACCACCAGCAGAGATATTGGCTCCATAGGCGAGCAGTACTTC. Its protein product is CTTSRDIGSIGEQYF.

There are many counts of this clonotype. The chain carries TRBV11-2 and TRBJ2-5, with 14 bases identical to TRBD2. V lost 1 base to trimming and J lost 2 bases; unmatched junction nucleotides: 0. The length of the CDR3 is 16 residues. Germline values: CDR1 SGHAT, CDR2 FQNNGV. Written as DNA, the CDR3 is TGTGCCAGCAGCTTAGGGACTAGCGGGGGGCAAGAGACCCAGTACTTC. Encoded protein: CASSLGTSGGQETQYF.

This clonotype occurred many times. The V and J genes are TRBV4-1 and TRBJ2-2; D may match TRBD1 or TRBD2 (5 bases each). V lost 5 bases, J lost 0 bases, and 7 bases lay in between. There are 14 residues in the CDR3. Germline V CDR1 and CDR2: MGHRA, YSYEKL. The DNA of the CDR3 is TGCGCCAGCAGCGGGACGACGAACACCGGGGAGCTGTTTTTT. This encodes CASSGTTNTGELFF.

This clonotype has at least ten counts. The rearrangement links TRBV28 to TRBJ2-5; 8 positions match TRBD1. CDR3 length: 14 residues. With V trimmed by 3 bases and J by 1 base, 1 base remained unmatched. CDR1 MDHEN and CDR2 SYDVKM come from the germline V gene. CDR3 nucleotide sequence: TGTGCCAGCAGTTTTACAGGGGGCCAAGAGACCCAGTACTTC. Translation: CASSFTGGQETQYF. The full variable domain, completed using reference TRBV28 and TRBJ2-5, is DVKVTQSSRYLVKRTGEKVFLECVQDMDHENMFWYRQDPGLGLRLIYFSYDVKMKEKGDIPEGYSVSREKKERFSLILESASTNQTSMYLCASSFTGGQETQYFGPGTRLLVL.

This clonotype has ten or more counts. V gene TRBV2 combines with J gene TRBJ2-3; D unresolved. V was shortened by 1 base and J by 4 bases, with 15 bases between the two germline ends. The germline V gene encodes CDR1 SNHLY and CDR2 FYNNEI. This CDR3 has 16 residues. CDR3 sequence: CASSEETSMPPDTQYF. The DNA of the CDR3 is TGTGCCAGCAGTGAAGAGACTTCAATGCCACCAGATACGCAGTATTTT. Using reference TRBV2 and TRBJ2-3 for the parts outside the CDR3, the full variable domain is EPEVTQTPSHQVTQMGQEVILRCVPISNHLYFYWYRQILGQKVEFLVSFYNNEISEKSEIFDDQFSVERPDGSNFTLKIRSTKLEDSAMYFCASSEETSMPPDTQYFGPGTRLTVL.

This clonotype was counted ten times or more. The V call is TRBV29-1, the J call TRBJ2-7, with 8 bases identical to TRBD2. The CDR3 sequence is 13 residues long. The J segment lost 0 bases and the V segment lost 8 bases, leaving 6 bases of the junction unmatched. The germline V gene encodes CDR1 SQVTM and CDR2 ANQGSEA. CDR3 loop: CSYLAGNSYEQYF. CDR3 in DNA: TGCAGCTATTTAGCGGGAAACTCCTACGAGCAGTACTTC.

This chain joins TRBV7-9 and TRBJ2-7; the D gene is possibly TRBD2 (6 bases). The CDR3 runs 18 residues. The germline gives CDR1 SEHNR, CDR2 FQNEAQ (reference sequence). V was trimmed by 1 base and J by 0 bases, leaving 19 bases between them. CDR3 sequence (DNA): TGTGCCAGCAGCTTAGTTGAGGGAAGCGGGCTGCCCTCCTACGAGCAGTACTTC. This sequence encodes CASSLVEGSGLPSYEQYF.

The table lists this clonotype with many counts. The junction departs from germline at one end; a sequencing error may be responsible. The J gene is TRBJ2-2, the V gene TRBV7-7; 8 nucleotides line up with TRBD1. The CDR3 is made up of 16 amino acids. Germline assignment: CDR1 SSHAT and CDR2 FNYEAQ (reference sequence). The CDR3 region has the DNA TGTGCTAGCAGCTCGTTGACAGGGGAAGACACCGGGGAGCTGTTTTTT. As protein: CASSSLTGEDTGELFF.